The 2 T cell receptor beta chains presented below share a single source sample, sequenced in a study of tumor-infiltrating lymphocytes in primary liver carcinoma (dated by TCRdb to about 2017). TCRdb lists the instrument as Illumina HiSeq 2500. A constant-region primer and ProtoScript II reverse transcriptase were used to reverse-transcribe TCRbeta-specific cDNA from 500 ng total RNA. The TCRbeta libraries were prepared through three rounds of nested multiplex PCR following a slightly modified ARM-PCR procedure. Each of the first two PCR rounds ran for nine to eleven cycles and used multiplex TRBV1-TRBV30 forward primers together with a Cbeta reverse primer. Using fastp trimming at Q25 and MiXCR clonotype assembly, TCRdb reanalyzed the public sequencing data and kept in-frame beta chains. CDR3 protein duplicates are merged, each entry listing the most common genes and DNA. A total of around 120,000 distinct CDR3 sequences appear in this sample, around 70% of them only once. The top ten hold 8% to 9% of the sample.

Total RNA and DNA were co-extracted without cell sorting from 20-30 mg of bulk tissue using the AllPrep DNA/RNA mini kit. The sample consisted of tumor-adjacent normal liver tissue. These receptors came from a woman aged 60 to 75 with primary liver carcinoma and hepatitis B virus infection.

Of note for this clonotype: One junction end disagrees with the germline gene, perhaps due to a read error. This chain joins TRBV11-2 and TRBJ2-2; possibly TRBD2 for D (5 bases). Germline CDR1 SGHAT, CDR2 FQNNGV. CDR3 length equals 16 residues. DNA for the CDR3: TGTACCAGCAGCTTAACCATCACAGCGGCGACCCGGGAGCTGTTTTTT. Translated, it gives CTSSLTITAATRELFF.

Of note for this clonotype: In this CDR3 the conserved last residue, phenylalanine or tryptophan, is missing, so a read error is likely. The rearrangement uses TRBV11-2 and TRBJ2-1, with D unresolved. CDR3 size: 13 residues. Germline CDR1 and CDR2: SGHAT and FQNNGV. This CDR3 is CTSSPRLADEQFI. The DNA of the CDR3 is TGTACCAGCAGCCCCCGTTTAGCCGATGAGCAGTTCATT.